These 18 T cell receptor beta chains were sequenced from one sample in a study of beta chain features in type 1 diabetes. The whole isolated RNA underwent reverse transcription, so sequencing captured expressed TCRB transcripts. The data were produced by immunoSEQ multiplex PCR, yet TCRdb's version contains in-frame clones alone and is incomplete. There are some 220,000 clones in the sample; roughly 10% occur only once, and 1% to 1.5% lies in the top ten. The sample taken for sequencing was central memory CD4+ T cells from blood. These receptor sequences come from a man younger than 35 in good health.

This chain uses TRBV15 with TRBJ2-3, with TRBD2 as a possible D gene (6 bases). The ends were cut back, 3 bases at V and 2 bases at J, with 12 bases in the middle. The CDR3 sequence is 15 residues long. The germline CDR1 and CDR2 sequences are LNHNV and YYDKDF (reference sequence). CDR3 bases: TGTGCCACCAGCAGTCGGGACTCCTACACAGATACGCAGTATTTT. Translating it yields CATSSRDSYTDTQYF.

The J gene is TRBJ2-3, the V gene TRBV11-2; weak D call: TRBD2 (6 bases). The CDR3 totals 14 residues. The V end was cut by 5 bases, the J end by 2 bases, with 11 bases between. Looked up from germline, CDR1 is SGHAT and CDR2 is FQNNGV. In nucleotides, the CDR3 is TGTGCCAGCAGCCGGGACTTTTCCACAGATACGCAGTATTTT. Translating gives CASSRDFSTDTQYF.

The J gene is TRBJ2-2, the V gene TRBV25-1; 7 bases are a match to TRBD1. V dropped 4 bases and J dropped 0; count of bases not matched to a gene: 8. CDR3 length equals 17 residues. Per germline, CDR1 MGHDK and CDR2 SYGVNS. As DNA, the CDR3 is TGTGCCAGCAGTGTCAGAGCCGGGACAGCGAACACCGGGGAGCTGTTTTTT. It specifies CASSVRAGTANTGELFF.

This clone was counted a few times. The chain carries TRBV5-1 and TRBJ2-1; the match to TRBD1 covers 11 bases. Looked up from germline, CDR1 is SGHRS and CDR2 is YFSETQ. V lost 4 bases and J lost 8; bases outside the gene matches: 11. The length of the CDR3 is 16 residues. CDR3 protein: CASSPPPGQGGYEQFF. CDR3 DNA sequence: TGCGCCAGCAGCCCCCCACCGGGACAGGGGGGATATGAGCAGTTCTTC. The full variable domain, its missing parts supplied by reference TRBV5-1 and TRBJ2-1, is KAGVTQTPRYLIKTRGQQVTLSCSPISGHRSVSWYQQTPGQGLQFLFEYFSETQRNKGNFPGRFSGRQFSNSRSEMNVSTLELGDSALYLCASSPPPGQGGYEQFFGPGTRLTVL.

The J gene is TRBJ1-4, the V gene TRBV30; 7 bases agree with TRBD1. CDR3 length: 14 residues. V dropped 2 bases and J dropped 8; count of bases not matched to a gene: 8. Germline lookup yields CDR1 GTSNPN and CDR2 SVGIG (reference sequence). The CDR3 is CAWSIPGQKEKLFF. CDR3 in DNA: TGTGCCTGGAGTATACCGGGACAGAAAGAAAAACTGTTTTTT.

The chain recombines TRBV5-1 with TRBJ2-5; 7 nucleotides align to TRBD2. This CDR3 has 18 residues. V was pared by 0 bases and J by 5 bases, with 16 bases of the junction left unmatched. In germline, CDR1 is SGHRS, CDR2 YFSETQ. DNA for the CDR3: TGCGCCAGCAGCTTGGCCGGGGATTTGGGCGGGAGAGGTGAGACCCAGTACTTC. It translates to CASSLAGDLGGRGETQYF. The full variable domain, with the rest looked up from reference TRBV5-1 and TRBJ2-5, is KAGVTQTPRYLIKTRGQQVTLSCSPISGHRSVSWYQQTPGQGLQFLFEYFSETQRNKGNFPGRFSGRQFSNSRSEMNVSTLELGDSALYLCASSLAGDLGGRGETQYFGPGTRLLVL.

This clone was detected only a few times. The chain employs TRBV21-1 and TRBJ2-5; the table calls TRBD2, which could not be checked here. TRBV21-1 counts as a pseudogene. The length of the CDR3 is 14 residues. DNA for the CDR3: TGTGCCAGCAGCAAAGCGGGTAGCGGAGAGACCCAGTACTTC. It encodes CASSKAGSGETQYF.

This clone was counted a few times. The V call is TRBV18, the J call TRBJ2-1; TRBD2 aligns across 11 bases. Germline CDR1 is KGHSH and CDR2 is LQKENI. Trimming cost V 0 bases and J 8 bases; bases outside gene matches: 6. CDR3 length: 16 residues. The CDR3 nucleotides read TGTGCCAGCTCACCACCTTGGCTAGCGGGAGGCTATGAGCAGTTCTTC. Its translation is CASSPPWLAGGYEQFF.

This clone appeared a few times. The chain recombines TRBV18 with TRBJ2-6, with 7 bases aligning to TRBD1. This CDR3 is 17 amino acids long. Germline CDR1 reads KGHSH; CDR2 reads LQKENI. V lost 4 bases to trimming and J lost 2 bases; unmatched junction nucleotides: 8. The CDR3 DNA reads TGTGCCAGCTCACGACCTCAGACAGGGACTGGGGCCAACGTCCTGACTTTC. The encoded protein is CASSRPQTGTGANVLTF. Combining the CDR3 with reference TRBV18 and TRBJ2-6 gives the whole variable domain NAGVMQNPRHLVRRRGQEARLRCSPMKGHSHVYWYRQLPEEGLKFMVYLQKENIIDESGMPKERFSAEFPKEGPSILRIQQVVRGDSAAYFCASSRPQTGTGANVLTFGAGSRLTVL.

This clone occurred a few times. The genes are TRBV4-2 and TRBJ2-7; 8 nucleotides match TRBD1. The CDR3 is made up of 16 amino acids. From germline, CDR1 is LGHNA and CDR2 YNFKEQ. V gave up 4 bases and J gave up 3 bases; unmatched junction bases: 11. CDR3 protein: CASSPHDGDRIYEQYF. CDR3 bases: TGTGCCAGCAGCCCCCATGACGGGGACAGGATCTACGAGCAGTACTTC.

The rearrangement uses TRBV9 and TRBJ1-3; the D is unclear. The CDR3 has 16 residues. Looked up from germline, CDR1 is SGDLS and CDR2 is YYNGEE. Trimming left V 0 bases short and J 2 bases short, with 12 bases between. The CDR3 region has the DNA TGTGCCAGCAGCGTAGGGTGGATGAGTGCTGGAAACACCATATATTTT. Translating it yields CASSVGWMSAGNTIYF.

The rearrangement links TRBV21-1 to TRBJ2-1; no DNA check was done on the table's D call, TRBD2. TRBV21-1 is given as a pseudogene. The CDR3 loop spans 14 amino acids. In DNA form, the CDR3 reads TGTGCCAGCAGCCCCCGAGGGGGGGTCAATGAGCAGTTCTTC. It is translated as CASSPRGGVNEQFF.

CDR3 nucleotide sequence: TGTGCCAGCGCTATCGGCAATGAGCAGTTCTTC. Encoded protein: CASAIGNEQFF. This chain links TRBV7-9 with TRBJ2-1; D remains ambiguous. CDR1 and CDR2 from the germline V gene are SEHNR and FQNEAQ (reference sequence). V dropped 8 bases and J dropped 6 bases, with 8 bases sitting between them. This CDR3 is 11 amino acids long.

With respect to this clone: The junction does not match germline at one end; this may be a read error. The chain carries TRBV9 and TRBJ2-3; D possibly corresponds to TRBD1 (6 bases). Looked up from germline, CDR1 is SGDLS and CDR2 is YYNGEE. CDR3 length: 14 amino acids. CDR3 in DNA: TGTGCCAGCAGCGTAGGAGGGGAGACAGGTACGCAGTATTTT. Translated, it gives CASSVGGETGTQYF. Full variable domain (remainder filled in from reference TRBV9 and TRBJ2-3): DSGVTQTPKHLITATGQRVTLRCSPRSGDLSVYWYQQSLDQGLQFLIQYYNGEERAKGNILERFSAQQFPDLHSELNLSSLELGDSALYFCASSVGGETGTQYFGPGTRLTVL.

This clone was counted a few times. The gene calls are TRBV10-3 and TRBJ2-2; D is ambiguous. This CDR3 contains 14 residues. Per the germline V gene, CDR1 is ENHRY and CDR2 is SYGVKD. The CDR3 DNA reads TGTGCAAACCGCATAGGACGGGACACCGGGGAGCTGTTTTTT. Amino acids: CANRIGRDTGELFF.

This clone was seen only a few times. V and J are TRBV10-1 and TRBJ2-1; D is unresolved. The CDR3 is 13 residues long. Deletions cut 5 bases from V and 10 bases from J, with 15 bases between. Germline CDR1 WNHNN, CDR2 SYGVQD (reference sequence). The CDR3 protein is CASSYYDLREQFF. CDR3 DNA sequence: TGCGCCAGCAGTTACTATGACTTACGCGAGCAGTTCTTC.

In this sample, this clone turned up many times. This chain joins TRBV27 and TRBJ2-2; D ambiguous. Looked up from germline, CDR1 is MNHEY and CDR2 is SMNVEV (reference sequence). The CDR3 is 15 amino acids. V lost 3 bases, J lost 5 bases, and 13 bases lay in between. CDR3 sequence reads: CASSFRQRITGELFF. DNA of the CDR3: TGTGCCAGCAGTTTTCGACAACGGATAACCGGGGAGCTGTTTTTT.

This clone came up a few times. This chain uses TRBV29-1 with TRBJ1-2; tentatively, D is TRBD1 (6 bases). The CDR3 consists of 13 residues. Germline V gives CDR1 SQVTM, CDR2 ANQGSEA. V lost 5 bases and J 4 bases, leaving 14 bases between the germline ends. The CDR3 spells CSVNREVGYGYTF. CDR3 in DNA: TGCAGCGTTAACAGGGAAGTTGGCTATGGCTACACCTTC. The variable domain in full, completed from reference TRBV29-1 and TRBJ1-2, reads SAVISQKPSRDICQRGTSLTIQCQVDSQVTMMFWYRQQPGQSLTLIATANQGSEATYESGFVIDKFPISRPNLTFSTLTVSNMSPEDSSIYLCSVNREVGYGYTFGSGTRLTVV.